Detailed here is one TCR beta chain. The record originates from a study of blood T cell repertoires in COVID-19. Across the study: Sites in the United States, Italy and Spain provided acute and convalescent COVID-19 samples. T cells, B-cell-depleted T cells, or PBMCs provided the cDNA or gDNA that served as material.

In the source study's methods: Amplification with reference gene primers provided the estimates of nucleated cell counts. Sequencing used immunoSEQ multiplex PCR; TCRdb keeps in-frame clones, though not all of them. That table furnishes V, J and clone size, whereas the DNA furnished D and trimming. The sample records 52,000 or so clones, about 88% being singletons. The sample consisted of peripheral blood. This receptor was taken from a man aged 55 to 70 with active COVID-19.

Here the CDR3 reads CATSARPGTSGRSFAGELFF. CDR3 nucleotides: TGTGCCACCAGCGCCCGACCTGGGACTAGCGGGAGAAGTTTTGCTGGGGAGCTGTTTTTT. The rearrangement uses TRBV24-1 and TRBJ2-2; 14 bases align to TRBD2. The CDR3 loop spans 20 amino acids. Germline values: CDR1 KGHDR, CDR2 SFDVKD. The J segment lost 8 bases and the V segment lost 7 bases, leaving 20 bases of the junction unmatched.